The T cell receptor (beta chain) described here comes from a study of regulatory T cells in long-lasting Graves disease. Study overall: Graves' patients, newly diagnosed, had taken antithyroid drugs under 3 months. Overall study results and limits: Persistent disease was associated with favored TRBV28 usage and with favored use of TRBJ1-2 and TRBJ2-5.

CDR1 and CDR2 (germline): MDHEN, SYDVKM. Deletions cut 6 bases from V and 1 base from J, with 16 bases between. The CDR3 covers 15 residues. This clonotype was seen at least ten times. The antigen is undetermined. Relying on iRepertoire HTBI primers and Arm-PCR of CDR3 regions, the team built TCR beta libraries. TCRdb re-called the multiplex PCR reads through MiXCR, storing one row per CDR3 protein. The data show some 220,000 distinct CDR3 sequences, less than 20% seen once. The time point was: newly diagnosed GD, antithyroid drugs for less than 3 months. Extracted PBMC RNA gave rise to the TCR library. These data were also filed under a second study, of T cells in Graves' hyperthyroidism and ophthalmopathy. That paper adds: The hyperthyroidism patients had all been newly diagnosed, and their disease duration was under 2 months. Their ages ranged from 18 to 65 years. Before onset, ophthalmopathy was predicted by the model a median roughly 6.8 months earlier.

This clonotype was sampled from a woman aged 25 to 39 with Graves disease. This specimen consisted of peripheral blood mononuclear cells (PBMCs), obtained at new diagnosis, from a patient treated with antithyroid drugs. The chain uses TRBV28 and TRBJ2-7; D is possibly TRBD2 (6 bases). CDR3 nucleotide sequence: TGTGCCAGCAGCCCCGGGACTCCCCAATCCTACGAGCAGTACTTC. Its translation: CASSPGTPQSYEQYF.